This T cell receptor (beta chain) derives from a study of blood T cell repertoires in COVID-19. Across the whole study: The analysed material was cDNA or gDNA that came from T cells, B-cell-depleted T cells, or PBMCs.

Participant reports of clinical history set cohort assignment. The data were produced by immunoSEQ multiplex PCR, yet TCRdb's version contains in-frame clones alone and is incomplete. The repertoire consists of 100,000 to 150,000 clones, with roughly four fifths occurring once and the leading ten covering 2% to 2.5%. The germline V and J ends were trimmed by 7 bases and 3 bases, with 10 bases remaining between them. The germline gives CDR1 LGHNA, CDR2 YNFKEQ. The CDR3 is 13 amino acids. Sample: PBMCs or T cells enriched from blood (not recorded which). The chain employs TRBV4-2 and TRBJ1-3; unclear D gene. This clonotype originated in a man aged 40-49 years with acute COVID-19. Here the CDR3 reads CASKLHDGNTIYF. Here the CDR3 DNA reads TGTGCCAGCAAACTTCATGATGGAAACACCATATATTTT.